These T cell receptor beta chains were read from a single sample in a study of OX40 agonist ivuxolimab in advanced cancers. Sequencing was performed with immunoSEQ multiplex PCR; in TCRdb, only in-frame clones are kept and a portion is missing. The sample has about 86,000 clones, 89% seen once. The input for sequencing was CD4+ or CD8+ T cells sorted from blood, taken in a trial of the OX40 agonist ivuxolimab. The receptor source for this set is an adult with an advanced solid tumor such as melanoma, head and neck, liver or kidney cancer. The CDR3 runs from the conserved cysteine through the conserved F or W. Each record gives: V gene, J gene, CDR3 protein.

>TRBV7-2|TRBJ2-7
CASSLGTSGGPYEQYF
>TRBV11-2|TRBJ2-3
CASSLYDTSTDTQYF
>TRBV19|TRBJ2-5
CASSTGQPLQETQYF
>TRBV29-1|TRBJ1-5
CSVQSQGDQPQHF
>TRBV11-2|TRBJ2-2
CASSLAPGWELFF
>TRBV5-1|TRBJ2-7
CASSLGTGTGNEQYF
>TRBV10-3|TRBJ2-3
CAIAGLPGDTQYF
>TRBV7-3|TRBJ1-1
CASSLVRLGNTEAFF
>TRBV10-1|TRBJ1-4
CASSEGSLGNEKLFF
>TRBV19|TRBJ2-2
CASSILTGQGPTGELFF
>TRBV5-1|TRBJ2-1
CASSLNQGAGGDEQFF